This is a list of T cell receptor beta chains from one sample in a study of shared clonotypes between healthy human individuals. The protocol was immunoSEQ multiplex PCR, while the TCRdb copy is restricted to in-frame clones and leaves out a portion. The profile shows approximately 1.5 million clones, 98% of them singletons. The specimen sequenced was naive CD4+ T cells sorted from blood. The receptors shown here come from a young man in good health. CDR3s include the opening cysteine and the closing phenylalanine or tryptophan. Fields, in order: J gene, D gene, clone size, V gene, CDR3 protein, CDR3 DNA. D genes are given only for firm matches. For some rows the clone size is stated as once, few or many, or as a class when expanded; others skip it.

>TRBJ2-7|.|.|TRBV15
CATSRPGRYEQYF
TGTGCCACCAGCCGCCCGGGTCGGTACGAGCAGTACTTC
>TRBJ1-1|TRBD1|.|TRBV9
CASSAHRQGNTEAFF
TGTGCCAGCAGCGCCCACCGACAGGGAAACACTGAAGCTTTCTTT
>TRBJ2-5|.|.|TRBV5-4
CASSLPGQLQETQYF
TGTGCCAGCAGCTTGCCGGGACAACTTCAAGAGACCCAGTACTTC
>TRBJ1-2|.|once|TRBV6-1
CASTLQGVDYGYTF
TGTGCCAGCACCTTACAAGGGGTGGACTATGGCTACACCTTC
>TRBJ2-1|.|once|TRBV9
CASSVGPNEQFF
TGTGCCAGCAGCGTAGGCCCCAATGAGCAGTTCTTC
>TRBJ2-7|.|.|TRBV30
CAWSESSYEQYF
TGTGCCTGGAGTGAGTCTTCCTACGAGCAGTACTTC
>TRBJ1-2|.|few|TRBV7-8
CASSFDRFQGYTF
TGTGCCAGCAGCTTCGACAGGTTTCAGGGCTACACCTTC
>TRBJ2-3|.|once|TRBV27
CASRGYFDTQYF
TGTGCCAGCAGGGGGTATTTCGATACGCAGTATTTT
>TRBJ1-2|.|.|TRBV6-1
CASRLSRGLNYGYTF
TGTGCCAGCAGGCTGTCCAGGGGCTTGAACTATGGCTACACCTTC
>TRBJ2-5|.|.|TRBV7-9
CASSLLSAGVGETQYF
TGTGCCAGCAGCTTATTGTCCGCGGGCGTTGGAGAGACCCAGTACTTC
>TRBJ2-7|.|once|TRBV19
CASSIVGRAYEQYF
TGTGCCAGTAGTATAGTAGGCAGGGCCTACGAGCAGTACTTC
>TRBJ2-1|.|.|TRBV10-3
CAISRPGRLSYNEQFF
TGTGCCATCAGTCGACCGGGACGCCTATCCTACAATGAGCAGTTCTTC
>TRBJ2-3|.|once|TRBV5-4
CASSFSPSTDTQYF
TGTGCCAGCAGCTTTTCCCCCAGCACAGATACGCAGTATTTT
>TRBJ2-7|TRBD1|.|TRBV9
CASSVGLSGTGDAEQYF
TGTGCCAGCAGCGTAGGGCTTTCCGGGACAGGGGATGCCGAGCAGTACTTC
>TRBJ1-1|TRBD1|.|TRBV7-8
CASSPYRGRNTEAFF
TGTGCCAGCAGCCCCTACAGGGGACGCAACACTGAAGCTTTCTTT
>TRBJ2-7|TRBD1|.|TRBV7-6
CASSRGQPPYEQYF
TGTGCCAGCAGCCGGGGACAGCCCCCCTACGAGCAGTACTTC
>TRBJ2-1|.|.|TRBV7-9
CASRIGQPGRLYNEQFF
TGTGCCAGCAGAATCGGCCAGCCGGGGAGGTTATACAATGAGCAGTTCTTC
>TRBJ1-1|TRBD1|.|TRBV7-9
CASSLNSQGPTEAFF
TGTGCCAGCAGCTTAAATTCACAGGGGCCTACTGAAGCTTTCTTT
>TRBJ2-5|.|.|TRBV18
CASSPIDGETQYF
TGTGCCAGCTCACCAATTGACGGAGAGACCCAGTACTTC
>TRBJ1-5|.|.|TRBV28
CASSQLQGIGNQPQHF
TGTGCCAGCAGCCAATTACAGGGAATCGGCAATCAGCCCCAGCATTTT
>TRBJ2-3|.|.|TRBV7-9
CASSLGPATDTQYF
TGTGCCAGCAGCTTAGGGCCAGCCACAGATACGCAGTATTTT
>TRBJ2-7|TRBD2|.|TRBV10-1
CASSPSAGVAYF
TGCGCCAGCAGTCCAAGCGCGGGAGTCGCGTACTTC
>TRBJ1-2|.|.|TRBV5-6
CASSFDSGGYTF
TGTGCCAGCAGCTTCGACAGCGGTGGCTACACCTTC
>TRBJ1-4|.|.|TRBV2
CASSDRGWKLFF
TGTGCCAGCAGTGACAGAGGGTGGAAACTGTTTTTT
>TRBJ2-7|.|.|TRBV11-3
CASSPSGKPYEQYF
TGTGCCAGCAGCCCATCCGGGAAGCCATACGAGCAGTACTTC
>TRBJ2-3|TRBD2|.|TRBV15
CATSRDLFFGTSGRDTQYF
TGTGCCACCAGCAGAGATTTGTTCTTCGGGACTAGCGGGAGAGATACGCAGTATTTT
>TRBJ2-7|.|once|TRBV18
CASSPPSAGYEQYF
TGTGCCAGCTCACCACCCAGCGCGGGTTACGAGCAGTACTTC
>TRBJ2-3|.|once|TRBV7-2
CASSLTGSTDTQYF
TGTGCCAGCAGCTTAACCGGGAGCACAGATACGCAGTATTTT
>TRBJ2-1|TRBD2|.|TRBV2
CASSGASGSGFKQFF
TGTGCCAGCAGTGGGGCTAGCGGGAGCGGTTTCAAGCAGTTCTTC
>TRBJ2-5|TRBD1|.|TRBV7-6
CASSLAPHRTGAETQYF
TGTGCCAGCAGCTTAGCCCCTCACCGGACAGGGGCGGAGACCCAGTACTTC
>TRBJ2-1|TRBD2|.|TRBV5-4
CASSLSGRAYNEQFF
TGTGCCAGCAGCCTAAGCGGGAGGGCTTACAATGAGCAGTTCTTC
>TRBJ2-1|.|once|TRBV7-9
CASSLYDETNEQFF
TGTGCCAGCAGTCTTTACGATGAGACGAATGAGCAGTTCTTC
>TRBJ2-7|.|.|TRBV7-2
CASSLSHYEQYF
TGTGCCAGCAGCTTATCTCACTACGAGCAGTACTTC
>TRBJ1-5|.|once|TRBV25-1
CASSFSNQPQHF
TGTGCCAGCAGTTTTAGTAATCAGCCCCAGCATTTT
>TRBJ2-1|TRBD1|.|TRBV9
CASSVTGVNEQFF
TGTGCCAGCAGCGTAACAGGGGTCAATGAGCAGTTCTTC
>TRBJ2-7|TRBD1|.|TRBV27
CASSPGMGQSYEQYF
TGTGCCAGCAGTCCTGGAATGGGACAGTCGTACGAGCAGTACTTC
>TRBJ2-1|TRBD1|.|TRBV9
CASKKGAGEQFF
TGTGCCAGCAAAAAGGGGGCAGGGGAGCAGTTCTTC
>TRBJ1-2|TRBD1|.|TRBV19
CASSIRGPYGYTF
TGTGCCAGTAGTATAAGGGGGCCCTATGGCTACACCTTC
>TRBJ2-7|.|.|TRBV7-9
CASSLGLAGHEQYF
TGTGCCAGCAGCTTAGGACTGGCGGGCCACGAGCAGTACTTC
>TRBJ2-1|.|.|TRBV5-1
CASSSTSKYNEQFF
TGCGCCAGCAGCTCCACCTCCAAGTACAATGAGCAGTTCTTC
>TRBJ2-7|TRBD1|.|TRBV6-5
CASKTTGTAPYEQYF
TGTGCCAGCAAGACTACCGGGACAGCTCCCTACGAGCAGTACTTC
>TRBJ1-5|.|.|TRBV9
CASSVDGFQPQHF
TGTGCCAGCAGCGTAGACGGGTTCCAACCCCAGCATTTT
>TRBJ1-3|.|.|TRBV6-5
CASSYSPNDSGNTIYF
TGTGCCAGCAGTTACTCTCCAAATGACTCTGGAAACACCATATATTTT
>TRBJ2-2|.|few|TRBV5-1
CASSFGQNTGELFF
TGCGCCAGCAGCTTTGGGCAGAACACCGGGGAGCTGTTTTTT
>TRBJ2-1|.|.|TRBV7-9
CAGGAGESFYNEQFF
TGTGCCGGAGGCGCCGGGGAGTCGTTCTACAATGAGCAGTTCTTC
>TRBJ2-1|.|.|TRBV28
CASSLVAPKIEQFF
TGTGCCAGCAGTTTGGTCGCCCCTAAGATTGAGCAGTTCTTC
>TRBJ1-1|TRBD1|.|TRBV9
CASSPTGQGMNTEAFF
TGTGCCAGCAGCCCAACAGGACAGGGAATGAACACTGAAGCTTTCTTT
>TRBJ2-2|TRBD1|.|TRBV10-3
CAISPQGASSGELFF
TGTGCCATCAGTCCTCAGGGGGCGTCGTCCGGGGAGCTGTTTTTT
>TRBJ2-4|.|once|TRBV6-5
CASSYREPGIQYF
TGTGCCAGCAGTTATAGAGAACCAGGCATTCAGTACTTC
>TRBJ2-5|TRBD1|.|TRBV5-4
CASSSGDRASQETQYF
TGTGCCAGCAGTTCGGGGGACAGGGCGAGCCAAGAGACCCAGTACTTC
>TRBJ2-7|.|once|TRBV19
CASSRGPLYEQYF
TGTGCCAGTAGTCGGGGACCACTCTACGAGCAGTACTTC
>TRBJ1-2|.|.|TRBV9
CASSAPSPSGRWNYGYTF
TGTGCCAGCAGCGCTCCTTCGCCGTCGGGCAGGTGGAACTATGGCTACACCTTC
>TRBJ2-3|TRBD2|.|TRBV10-1
CASSVPGSGRASCTDTQYF
TGCGCCAGCAGTGTCCCAGGGAGCGGGAGGGCATCGTGCACAGATACGCAGTATTTT
>TRBJ2-3|TRBD1|.|TRBV6-5
CASSGTGVGTDTQYF
TGTGCCAGCAGCGGGACAGGGGTCGGCACAGATACGCAGTATTTT
>TRBJ2-3|.|.|TRBV9
CASSVKGGIGTDTQYF
TGTGCCAGCAGCGTAAAAGGGGGGATCGGCACAGATACGCAGTATTTT
>TRBJ2-1|TRBD2|.|TRBV5-1
CASAGGGPPPRDEQFF
TGCGCCAGCGCGGGGGGCGGCCCCCCACCGAGGGATGAGCAGTTCTTC
>TRBJ2-7|.|.|TRBV28
CASTRGEGRAGEQYF
TGTGCCAGCACTCGAGGAGAGGGTCGGGCGGGTGAGCAGTACTTC
>TRBJ1-3|.|.|TRBV5-1
CASSLSDSGNTIYF
TGCGCCAGCAGCTTGTCCGACTCTGGAAACACCATATATTTT
>TRBJ2-1|TRBD2|.|TRBV15
CATSRGGRNHNEQFF
TGTGCCACCAGCAGAGGCGGGAGGAACCACAATGAGCAGTTCTTC